A single T cell receptor beta chain is shown here with its context. The antigen is not known. These data come from a study of cytomegalovirus exposure and HLA in healthy donors. The study, taken as a whole, reports: A later analysis revealed that TCR association rates differed between HLA loci, peaking at DRB1 and bottoming out at HLA-C.

The CDR3 contains 13 residues. CDR1 is GTSNPN and CDR2 is SVGIG in the germline V gene (reference sequence). V was pared by 0 bases and J by 2 bases, with 5 bases between. A multiplex PCR was run with 60 Vbeta primers and 13 Jbeta primers. The method was immunoSEQ multiplex PCR; TCRdb's version includes in-frame clones alone and lacks a portion of them. The table has about 100,000 clones, roughly four fifths seen once. The chain combines TRBV30 with TRBJ1-5; D is ambiguous. The sequencing input was PBMCs. The source of this sequence is a male donor in good health and CMV-seropositive. In DNA form, the CDR3 reads TGTGCCTGGAGTGTACAAGGCAATCAGCCCCAGCATTTT. Translated: CAWSVQGNQPQHF.